This TCR beta chain stems from a study of PD-1 blockade in classical Hodgkin lymphoma. Here immunoSEQ multiplex PCR was the method, and the copy in TCRdb shows in-frame clones only, minus some. The sample comprises roughly 24,000 clones, roughly 77% of which are singletons, and roughly 20% rests with the top ten. The germline V gene encodes CDR1 SNHLY and CDR2 FYNNEI. V was shortened by 7 bases and J by 11 bases, with 20 bases between the two germline ends. This CDR3 spans 13 amino acids. Time point of the sample: cycle 4 day 1 (C4D1), after less than seven weeks of nivolumab. Each patient's relapse followed autologous stem cell transplantation, and brentuximab vedotin exposure varied. The study recorded best responses of complete response, partial response or progressive disease.

This clonotype originated in a human donor with classical Hodgkin lymphoma. This chain links TRBV2 with TRBJ1-1; possible D gene TRBD1, 5 bases. The sample here was peripheral blood mononuclear cells (PBMCs), taken before the fourth cycle of nivolumab. CDR3 protein: CASIEGTPSKAFF. Here the CDR3 DNA reads TGTGCCAGCATCGAGGGGACCCCTTCAAAGGCTTTCTTT.